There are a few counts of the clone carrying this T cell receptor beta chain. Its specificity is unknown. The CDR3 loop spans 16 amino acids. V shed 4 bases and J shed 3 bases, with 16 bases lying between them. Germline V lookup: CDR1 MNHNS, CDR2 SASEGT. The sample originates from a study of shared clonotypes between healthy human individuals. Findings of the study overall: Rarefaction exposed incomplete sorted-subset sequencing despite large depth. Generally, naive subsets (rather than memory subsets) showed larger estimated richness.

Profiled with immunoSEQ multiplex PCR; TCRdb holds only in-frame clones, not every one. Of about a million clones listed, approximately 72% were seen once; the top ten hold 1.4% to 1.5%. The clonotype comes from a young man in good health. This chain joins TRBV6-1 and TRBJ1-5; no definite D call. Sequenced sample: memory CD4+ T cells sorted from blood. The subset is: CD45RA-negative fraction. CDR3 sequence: CASSATWGGTNQPQHF. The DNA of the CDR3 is TGTGCCAGCAGTGCGACCTGGGGAGGTACCAATCAGCCCCAGCATTTT.